Below are 5 T cell receptor beta chains sequenced from a single sample in a study of shared clonotypes between healthy human individuals. Assay: immunoSEQ multiplex PCR; the TCRdb copy retains only in-frame clones and omits some. The repertoire holds about 820,000 clones, with about 91% as singletons. Naive CD8 populations comprised CD45RO-negative cells positively selected for CCR7, excluding terminally differentiated effector memory CD45RA+ cells. The sample comprised naive CD8+ T cells sorted from blood. These receptors came from a man younger than 40 in good health.

This clone was counted between two and nine times. V is TRBV28 and J is TRBJ1-5, with D perhaps matching TRBD1 (6 bases). Germline-derived CDR1 and CDR2 are MDHEN and SYDVKM. V was cut by 5 bases and J by 3 bases, with 17 bases left in between. The CDR3 runs to 16 residues. The CDR3 nucleotides read TGTGCCAGCAGTCAGCCGGGCACAGGGTACAATCAGCCCCAGCATTTT. Its translation: CASSQPGTGYNQPQHF.

V and J are TRBV11-2 and TRBJ1-2; no definite D call. Germline CDR1 and CDR2: SGHAT and FQNNGV. The CDR3 totals 12 residues. Trimming took off 0 bases at V and 8 bases at J, with 7 bases between the two ends. CDR3 protein: CASSLEEPGYTF. In DNA, the CDR3 is TGTGCCAGCAGCTTAGAGGAGCCGGGCTACACCTTC.

This clone occurred once. V and J are TRBV11-2 and TRBJ2-1; maybe TRBD2 (5 bases). CDR1 and CDR2 from the germline V gene are SGHAT and FQNNGV. CDR3 length equals 15 residues. Trimming took 0 bases from V and 3 from J, leaving 9 bases between them. As DNA, the CDR3 is TGTGCCAGCAGCTTAGAAGCGGCGGGCTACAATGAGCAGTTCTTC. It is translated as CASSLEAAGYNEQFF.

The CDR3, as DNA: TGTGCCAGCAGCCCCGACAGGGATAACAATGAGCAGTTCTTC. This translates into CASSPDRDNNEQFF. The chain couples TRBV5-4 to TRBJ2-1, with 7 bases that match TRBD1. V trimming: 4 bases; J trimming: 5 bases; junction bases outside the gene matches: 6. This CDR3 spans 14 amino acids. Germline values: CDR1 SGHNT, CDR2 YYREEE (reference sequence). The full variable domain, its missing parts supplied by reference TRBV5-4 and TRBJ2-1, is ETGVTQSPTHLIKTRGQQVTLRCSSQSGHNTVSWYQQALGQGPQFIFQYYREEENGRGNFPPRFSGLQFPNYSSELNVNALELDDSALYLCASSPDRDNNEQFFGPGTRLTVL.

A note on this clone: Other DNA sequences in the same sample also yield this CDR3. J is TRBJ2-7 and V is TRBV7-9; D possibly corresponds to TRBD1 (6 bases). CDR3 length: 13 amino acids. V gave up 4 bases and J gave up 1 base, with 8 bases separating them. Germline loops: CDR1 SEHNR, CDR2 FQNEAQ (reference sequence). The CDR3 region is CASSSGTSYEQYF. DNA for the CDR3: TGTGCCAGCAGCTCCGGGACATCCTACGAGCAGTACTTC.